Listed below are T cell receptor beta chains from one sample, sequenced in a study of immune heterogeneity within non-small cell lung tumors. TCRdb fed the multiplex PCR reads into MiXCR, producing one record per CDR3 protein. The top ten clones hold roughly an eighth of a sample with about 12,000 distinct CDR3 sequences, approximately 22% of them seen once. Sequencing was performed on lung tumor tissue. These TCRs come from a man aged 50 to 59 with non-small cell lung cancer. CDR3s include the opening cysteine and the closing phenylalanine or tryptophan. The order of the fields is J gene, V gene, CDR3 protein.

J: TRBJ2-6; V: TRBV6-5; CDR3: CASQRQGAAGANVVSF
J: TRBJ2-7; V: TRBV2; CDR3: CASSGQRRQGEQYF
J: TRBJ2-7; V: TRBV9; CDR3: CASSVEGTAALLHF
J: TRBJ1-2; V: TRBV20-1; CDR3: CSARDYRAIYGYTF
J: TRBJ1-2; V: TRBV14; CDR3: CASSQDSRGLRGYTF
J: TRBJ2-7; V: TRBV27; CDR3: CASREDRGIGYEQYF
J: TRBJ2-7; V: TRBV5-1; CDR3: CASSLKGALSYEQYF
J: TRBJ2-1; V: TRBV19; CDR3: CATPPGQGDNEQFF
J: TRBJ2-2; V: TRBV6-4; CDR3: CASSAGTSTGELFF
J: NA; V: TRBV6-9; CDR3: CATSYGTGGYEQFF
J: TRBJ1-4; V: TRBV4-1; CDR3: CASSQPGGTNEKLFF
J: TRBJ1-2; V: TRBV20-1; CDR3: CSAREDVLDGYTF
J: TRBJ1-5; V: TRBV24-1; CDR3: CATSEAANQPQHF
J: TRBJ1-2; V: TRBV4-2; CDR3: CASSQDAGQNYGYTF
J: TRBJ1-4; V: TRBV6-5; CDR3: CASSRRSQTNEKLFF
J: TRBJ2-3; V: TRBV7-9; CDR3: CASSLWDPSTDTQYF
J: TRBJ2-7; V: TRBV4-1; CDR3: CASSQDARLVSYEQYF
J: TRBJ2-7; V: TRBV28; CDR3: CASSFYGRAFYEQYF
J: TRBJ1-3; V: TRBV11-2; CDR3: CASSLGQGVGGNTIYF
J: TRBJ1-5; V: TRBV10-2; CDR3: CAINQPNQPQHF
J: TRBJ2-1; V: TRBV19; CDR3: CASSYDRQVRYELFF
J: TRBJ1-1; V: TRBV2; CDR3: CASGQGTGEAFF
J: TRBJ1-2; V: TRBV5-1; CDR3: CASSLEDAVYGYTF
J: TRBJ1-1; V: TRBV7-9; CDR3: CASSLGQMNTEAFF
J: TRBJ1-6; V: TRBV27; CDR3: CASSFDRVGSPLHF
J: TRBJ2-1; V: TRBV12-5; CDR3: CASGSRSGESYNEQFF
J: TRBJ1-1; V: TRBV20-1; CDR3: CSASSDGGSTEAFF
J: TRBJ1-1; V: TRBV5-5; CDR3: CASSLEFSGRGGKAFF
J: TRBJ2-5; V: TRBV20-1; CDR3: CSARKLGETQYF
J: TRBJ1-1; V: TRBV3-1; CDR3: CARSRGQGTEAFF
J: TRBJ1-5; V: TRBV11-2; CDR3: CASSLAAGHLSNQPQHF
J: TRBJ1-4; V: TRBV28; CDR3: CASSKNGRAEEKLFF
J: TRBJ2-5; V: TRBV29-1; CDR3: CSVDRASGETQYF
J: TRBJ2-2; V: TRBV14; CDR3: CASSQRGNTGELFF
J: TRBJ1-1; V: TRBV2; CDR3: CASSGDGGTEAFF
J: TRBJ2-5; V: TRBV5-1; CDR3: CASSLGLEPFQETQYF
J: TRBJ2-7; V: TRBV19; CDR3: CASSIWGGEQYF
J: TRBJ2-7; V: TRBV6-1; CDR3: CASSSTGTGEQYF